Shown below are 20 T cell receptor beta chains from a single sample sequenced in a study of cytomegalovirus exposure and HLA in healthy donors. PCR used 60 Vbeta primers and 13 Jbeta primers. Assay: immunoSEQ multiplex PCR; the TCRdb copy retains only in-frame clones and omits some. The data show some 140,000 clones, approximately 8.9% seen once. Source material: PBMCs. These TCRs come from a woman aged 40 to 55 in good health and CMV-seropositive.

This clone turned up a few times. The CDR3 here is CASSDRWGANEQFF. In DNA, the CDR3 is TGTGCCAGCAGTGACCGCTGGGGCGCCAATGAGCAGTTCTTC. The chain combines TRBV6-4 with TRBJ2-1; D is possibly TRBD1 (5 bases). V dropped 2 bases and J dropped 6 bases, with 11 bases sitting between them. Germline V gene sequence: CDR1 MRHNA, CDR2 SNTAGT. The CDR3 totals 14 residues.

This clone was seen a handful of times. The chain links TRBV7-3 to TRBJ1-2; 9 bases line up with TRBD1. With 4 bases clipped from V and 0 bases from J, the junction kept 3 bases outside the gene matches. The CDR3 runs to 15 residues. CDR1 is SGHTA and CDR2 is FQGTGA in the germline V gene. This CDR3 is CASSSTGGTNYGYTF. CDR3 bases: TGTGCCAGCAGCTCGACAGGGGGGACTAACTATGGCTACACCTTC.

The chain carries TRBV19 and TRBJ1-6, with D possibly being TRBD1 (6 bases). The germline V gene encodes CDR1 LNHDA and CDR2 SQIVND (reference sequence). The CDR3 length is 14 residues. The CDR3: CATQAGENNSPLHF. The DNA for the CDR3 is TGTGCTACTCAGGCAGGGGAAAATAATTCACCCCTCCACTTT.

This clone was detected only a few times. This chain connects TRBV2 to TRBJ2-7; maybe TRBD2 (5 bases). In germline, CDR1 is SNHLY, CDR2 FYNNEI. Trimming removed 7 bases from V and 2 bases from J, with 9 bases in between. The CDR3 spans 12 residues. CDR3 residues: CASKDSAYEQYF. The CDR3 DNA reads as TGTGCCAGCAAGGACTCCGCCTACGAGCAGTACTTC.

V gene TRBV11-3 combines with J gene TRBJ2-1; TRBD2 aligns across 11 bases. Trimming removed 0 bases from V and 6 bases from J; junction bases left unmatched: 4. Germline CDR1 and CDR2: SGHNT and YENEEA. This CDR3 comprises 16 residues. Written as DNA, the CDR3 is TGTGCCAGCAGCTTAGATCAACTAGCGGGGGTCAATGAGCAGTTCTTC. It encodes CASSLDQLAGVNEQFF.

The V call is TRBV5-1, the J call TRBJ2-5; a weak D match, TRBD2 (6 bases). The germline gives CDR1 SGHRS, CDR2 YFSETQ. The CDR3 covers 15 residues. The V end lost 4 bases, the J end lost 1 base, and 14 bases lay between the germline ends. CDR3 sequence reads: CASSPVRDFQETQYF. The CDR3, as DNA: TGCGCCAGCAGCCCCGTCCGGGACTTCCAAGAGACCCAGTACTTC.

The J gene is TRBJ1-6, the V gene TRBV27; D is possibly TRBD1 (5 bases). This CDR3 comprises 12 residues. Per germline, CDR1 MNHEY and CDR2 SMNVEV (reference sequence). V was cut by 7 bases and J by 8 bases, with 9 bases left in between. The CDR3 is CASTWGDSPLHF. The CDR3 DNA is TGTGCCAGCACCTGGGGGGATTCACCCCTCCACTTT.

The V gene is TRBV2, the J gene TRBJ1-2; D not certain. Germline assignment: CDR1 SNHLY and CDR2 FYNNEI. There are 18 residues in the CDR3. V was cut by 5 bases and J by 3 bases, with 25 bases left in between. The CDR3 sequence is CASSLLPLGRASYYGYTF. For the CDR3, the DNA is TGTGCCAGCAGTCTGCTCCCTTTAGGGCGGGCGTCCTACTATGGCTACACCTTC.

This clone was observed a few times. The DNA of the CDR3 is TGTGCCAGCTCACCAGGACAGGGTGAGGGCTACACCTTC. This sequence encodes CASSPGQGEGYTF. The chain links TRBV18 to TRBJ1-2; 8 bases agree with TRBD1. The CDR3 covers 13 residues. The J segment lost 8 bases and the V segment lost 2 bases, leaving 4 bases of the junction unmatched. Germline V gives CDR1 KGHSH, CDR2 LQKENI.

This clone was counted between two and nine times. This chain links TRBV6-6 with TRBJ2-7; 9 bases are a match to TRBD1. Trimming removed 4 bases from V and 1 base from J; junction bases left unmatched: 5. There are 15 residues in the CDR3. CDR1 and CDR2 (germline): MNHNY, SVGAGI (reference sequence). CDR3 bases: TGTGCCAGCAGTTTTAGGGGACAGGGTTCCTACGAGCAGTACTTC. This gives the protein CASSFRGQGSYEQYF.

The chain has TRBV6-5 and TRBJ1-1; unclear D gene. Trimming shortened V by 2 bases and J by 1 base, and 11 bases separated the two germline ends. Germline loops: CDR1 MNHEY, CDR2 SVGAGI. The CDR3 is made up of 15 amino acids. DNA of the CDR3: TGTGCCAGCAGTTACCGGCTGGAGGGGAACACTGAAGCTTTCTTT. It is translated as CASSYRLEGNTEAFF.

This clone was counted a few times. The V call is TRBV5-4, the J call TRBJ2-7; TRBD1 might be the D (6 bases). The V end lost 3 bases, the J end lost 5 bases, and 12 bases lay between the germline ends. The CDR3 is made up of 13 amino acids. Looked up from germline, CDR1 is SGHNT and CDR2 is YYREEE (reference sequence). The CDR3 bases are TGTGCCAGCAGCTCCCCCGAGGGGGACGAGCAGTACTTC. Amino acid sequence: CASSSPEGDEQYF.

This clone appeared a few times. This chain uses TRBV15 with TRBJ1-1, with D perhaps matching TRBD1 (6 bases). The CDR3 runs to 13 residues. Germline CDR1 and CDR2: LNHNV and YYDKDF (reference sequence). Trimming cost V 0 bases and J 11 bases, with 13 bases left between them. CDR3: CATSRDRQDGAFF. The CDR3 DNA reads as TGTGCCACCAGCAGAGATCGACAGGATGGGGCTTTCTTT.

This chain connects TRBV13 to TRBJ2-7, with 8 bases that match TRBD1. The CDR3 is made up of 15 amino acids. Germline-derived CDR1 and CDR2 are PRHDT and FYEKMQ (reference sequence). V trimming: 5 bases; J trimming: 3 bases; junction bases outside the gene matches: 9. CDR3 coding DNA: TGTGCCAGCAGCCCAGGACAGGGTCTCATCTACGAGCAGTACTTC. This sequence encodes CASSPGQGLIYEQYF.

This sequence joins TRBV7-8 and TRBJ2-3; maybe TRBD1 (6 bases). Germline CDR1 and CDR2: SGHVS and FQNEAQ. V dropped 1 base and J dropped 1 base, with 15 bases sitting between them. CDR3 length: 17 amino acids. The CDR3 DNA is TGTGCCAGCAGCTTAGGGGAGAGGGGGTGGGGCACAGATACGCAGTATTTT. Translation gives CASSLGERGWGTDTQYF.

CDR3 DNA sequence: TGCGCCAGCAGTGAACTGGGGCAGGCCACCCCGTACTTC. It encodes CASSELGQATPYF. The V and J genes are TRBV10-1 and TRBJ2-7; D may be TRBD1 (5 bases). Trimming stripped 3 bases from V and 12 bases from J, with 18 bases between. Germline CDR1 WNHNN, CDR2 SYGVQD (reference sequence). The CDR3 has 13 residues.

This clone has more than one count but fewer than ten. The chain combines TRBV19 with TRBJ2-7; tentative D call: TRBD2 (6 bases). Between the trimmed V and J ends, which lost 5 bases and 2 bases, there was a span of 13 bases. Germline loops: CDR1 LNHDA, CDR2 SQIVND (reference sequence). CDR3 length: 14 residues. The CDR3 DNA sequence: TGTGCCAGTAGTCCAGGGACTTTTACCTACGAGCAGTACTTC. Translated, it gives CASSPGTFTYEQYF.

The chain has TRBV5-1 and TRBJ1-1; 7 bases agree with TRBD1. The CDR3 runs to 14 residues. Germline values: CDR1 SGHRS, CDR2 YFSETQ. Losses at the gene ends were 5 bases for V and 1 base for J; bases not matched to a gene: 5. The CDR3 sequence is CASRQGIQNTEAFF. In DNA form, the CDR3 reads TGCGCCAGCAGACAGGGGATACAGAACACTGAAGCTTTCTTT.

This clone was counted between two and nine times. The chain is built from TRBV2 and TRBJ1-3, with a weak D call TRBD1 (5 bases). This CDR3 is 14 amino acids long. The ends were cut back, 3 bases at V and 0 bases at J, with 6 bases in the middle. Germline CDR1 SNHLY, CDR2 FYNNEI. The CDR3, as DNA: TGTGCCAGCAGTGACGGGGGCTCTGGAAACACCATATATTTT. Protein: CASSDGGSGNTIYF.

This clone has more than one count but fewer than ten. The genes are TRBV10-3 and TRBJ2-1, with 11 bases that match TRBD2. CDR1 is ENHRY and CDR2 is SYGVKD in the germline V gene. CDR3 length equals 15 residues. V lost 6 bases, J lost 7 bases, and 8 bases stayed unmatched. CDR3 sequence (DNA): TGTGCCATCAGGCAACTAGCGGGGGCAAGGAATGAGCAGTTCTTC. This sequence encodes CAIRQLAGARNEQFF.